Listed below are T cell receptor beta chains from one sample, sequenced in a study of CD8 T cells in ankylosing spondylitis. TCRdb passed the 5' RACE reads through MiXCR, listing each CDR3 protein once. The table lists 250,000 or so distinct CDR3 sequences, about 10% of them singletons. Sequencing input: blood, either unsorted or a sorted T cell fraction (not recorded which). These receptors originate from a male donor with ankylosing spondylitis or in good health (not recorded which). The conserved cysteine and the conserved F or W are not part of the CDR3 here. Fields, in order: CDR3 protein, V gene, J gene.

ASSWKGWVQGINYGYT	TRBV27	TRBJ1-2
SARGRGYADTQY	TRBV20-1	TRBJ2-3
ASSYSGTSTGELF	TRBV5-1	TRBJ2-2
ASSPPGQGRVEQY	TRBV28	TRBJ2-7
ASSSPPRSSYNSPLH	TRBV11-3	TRBJ1-6
ASSPDRGFTDTQY	TRBV7-6	TRBJ2-3
ASSSHGGGVYNEQF	TRBV12-3/TRBV12-4	TRBJ2-1
ASSLSAYYEQY	TRBV5-6	TRBJ2-7
ASSVQGVNTEAF	TRBV28	TRBJ1-1
ASRSRGDQPQH	TRBV12-3/TRBV12-4	TRBJ1-5
ASSQDLGGQPQH	TRBV3-1	TRBJ1-5
ASSVDGSRTDTQY	TRBV9	TRBJ2-3
VISEFLTGGASGYT	TRBV10-3	TRBJ1-2
SARGKGQGYNSPLH	TRBV20-1	TRBJ1-6
ASSQSRGGETQY	TRBV25-1	TRBJ2-5
ASSFGVSGQPQH	TRBV6-5	TRBJ1-5
ASSVEADYNEQF	TRBV25-1	TRBJ2-1
ASSYKGPPETQY	TRBV12-3/TRBV12-4	TRBJ2-5
ASSLEPSGGMTNEQF	TRBV5-1	TRBJ2-1
ATSSGTLSGNTIY	TRBV15	TRBJ1-3
ASSFGRAGALYEQY	TRBV5-1	TRBJ2-7
ASSVSVGQGNEKLF	TRBV9	TRBJ1-4
ASSLSSSDQETQY	TRBV5-1	TRBJ2-5
AISESTSGWDEQF	TRBV10-3	TRBJ2-1
VSSPPASPTGELF	TRBV5-1	TRBJ2-2